Listed below are T cell receptor beta chains from one sample, sequenced in a study of blood T cell repertoires in COVID-19. Sequencing used immunoSEQ multiplex PCR; TCRdb keeps in-frame clones, though not all of them. Among about 170,000 clones, around 87% were seen once, and the ten largest hold under 3%. Sequencing was done on a sample of peripheral blood. The receptors were gathered from a woman older than 75 with COVID-19, enrolled during active disease. The CDR3 runs from the conserved cysteine through the conserved F or W. Size is omitted from some rows. Given values are once, few, many or a class for expanded clones.

V: TRBV7-3
J: TRBJ2-1
size: once
CDR3: CASSPRQGDTSEQFF

V: TRBV11-2
J: TRBJ1-1
size: .
CDR3: CASSVQQGNTEAFF

V: TRBV27
J: TRBJ1-4
size: .
CDR3: CASSLFPVNEKLFF

V: TRBV2
J: TRBJ2-1
size: once
CDR3: CASSEQTSGIGNEQFF

V: TRBV20-1
J: TRBJ1-6
size: .
CDR3: CSASRTNSYNSPLHF

V: TRBV28
J: TRBJ1-1
size: .
CDR3: CASSRTVNTEAFF

V: TRBV9
J: TRBJ2-3
size: .
CDR3: CASSPEGWSTDTQYF

V: TRBV6-2/TRBV6-3
J: TRBJ1-3
size: .
CDR3: CASSPRGSSGNTIYF

V: TRBV10-3
J: TRBJ1-6
size: many
CDR3: CAISGRMIESSGRGYSPLHF

V: TRBV19
J: TRBJ1-1
size: .
CDR3: CASIGQGAEAFF

V: TRBV3-1/TRBV3-2
J: TRBJ2-2
size: .
CDR3: CASSISGSFGELFF

V: TRBV27
J: TRBJ2-7
size: .
CDR3: CASSLLAGGSYEQYF

V: TRBV6-6
J: TRBJ2-5
size: few
CDR3: CASSYDFRGETQYF

V: TRBV20-1
J: TRBJ2-1
size: .
CDR3: CSASRAVEQFF

V: TRBV27
J: TRBJ1-6
size: many
CDR3: CASSLNNSPLHF

V: TRBV6-6
J: TRBJ2-1
size: .
CDR3: CASSNSGRAYNEQFF

V: TRBV5-1
J: TRBJ1-5
size: few
CDR3: CASSHTGDSNQPQHF

V: TRBV6-5
J: TRBJ1-5
size: .
CDR3: CASREARQPQHF

V: TRBV5-1
J: TRBJ1-4
size: .
CDR3: CASSPSTGPNEKLFF

V: TRBV6-5
J: TRBJ2-5
size: .
CDR3: CATRPSGSTETQYF

V: TRBV5-4
J: TRBJ2-2
size: .
CDR3: CASSYTSGLNTGELFF

V: TRBV19
J: TRBJ2-5
size: .
CDR3: CASRRPGAGETQYF

V: TRBV5-5
J: TRBJ2-3
size: few
CDR3: CASSLAGIDTQYF

V: TRBV19
J: TRBJ2-1
size: .
CDR3: CASSIQGGGRQSNEQFF

V: TRBV5-8
J: TRBJ2-7
size: .
CDR3: CASSLARITYEQYF

V: TRBV28
J: TRBJ2-5
size: .
CDR3: CASAVRSSLETQYF

V: TRBV7-9
J: TRBJ1-1
size: .
CDR3: CASSLRQGSTNTEAFF

V: TRBV18
J: TRBJ2-5
size: .
CDR3: CASSPNSGETQYF

V: TRBV7-8
J: TRBJ1-3
size: .
CDR3: CASSFQTGTGGGGNTIYF

V: TRBV7-2
J: TRBJ1-4
size: .
CDR3: CASSLGQGSNEKLFF

V: TRBV19
J: TRBJ1-4
size: .
CDR3: CASSIIGATNEKLFF

V: TRBV28
J: TRBJ1-4
size: once
CDR3: CASSLEQGYEKLFF

V: TRBV11-2
J: TRBJ1-1
size: .
CDR3: CASSLGGLGAEAFF

V: TRBV7-2
J: TRBJ1-1
size: .
CDR3: CASSLDPVNTEAFF

V: TRBV6-2/TRBV6-3
J: TRBJ2-3
size: .
CDR3: CASSSLLTSGTQYF

V: TRBV18
J: TRBJ2-7
size: .
CDR3: CASSPGREVTYEQYF

V: TRBV2
J: TRBJ2-5
size: .
CDR3: CASGNLGTSGRGETQYF

V: TRBV21-1
J: TRBJ2-7
size: .
CDR3: CASSIGLAGVAIYF

V: TRBV13
J: TRBJ1-1
size: .
CDR3: CASSSPGTGKNEAFF

V: TRBV28
J: TRBJ2-7
size: .
CDR3: CASSLGQPPHEQYF